These 9 T cell receptor beta chains were sequenced from one sample in a study of T cells in Graves' hyperthyroidism and ophthalmopathy. From RNA transcripts, TCR beta CDR3 regions were amplified. First-round RT-PCR targeting the TCR CDR3 was performed with the HTBI primer set. TCRdb processed the multiplex PCR reads anew with MiXCR; each CDR3 protein has one entry. This sample carries roughly 650,000 distinct CDR3 sequences, roughly a sixth of them seen once, and the ten largest clones take roughly 3.4%. What was sequenced was blood. All receptors derive from a woman aged 40 to 50 with Graves' ophthalmopathy.

This clonotype was observed many times. The chain uses TRBV7-9 and TRBJ1-2; D might be TRBD1 (5 bases). V was cut by 4 bases and J by 0 bases, with 15 bases left in between. The CDR3 is 16 residues long. Germline V gene lookup returns CDR1 SEHNR and CDR2 FQNEAQ (reference sequence). DNA of the CDR3: TGTGCCAGCAGCTCGGCCGGGACGAACGCTAACTATGGCTACACCTTC. Protein: CASSSAGTNANYGYTF.

The chain has TRBV7-3 and TRBJ2-3; D not resolved. The length of the CDR3 is 13 residues. Between the trimmed V and J ends, which lost 1 base and 5 bases, there was a span of 7 bases. Germline assignment: CDR1 SGHTA and CDR2 FQGTGA. In DNA form, the CDR3 reads TGTGCCAGCAGCTTAAACCCTGGAGATACGCAGTATTTT. Translating gives CASSLNPGDTQYF.

The sample holds many counts of this clonotype. The chain joins TRBV7-2 to TRBJ1-1; maybe TRBD1 (5 bases). The CDR3 is 16 amino acids. Germline CDR1 SGHTA, CDR2 FQGNSA. Trimming cost V 3 bases and J 1 base, with 15 bases left between them. In nucleotides, the CDR3 is TGTGCCAGCAGCTTTTCTTCCCAGGGAGGGAACACTGAAGCTTTCTTT. This translates into CASSFSSQGGNTEAFF.

This clonotype was seen many times. The chain couples TRBV11-2 to TRBJ2-3; possible D gene TRBD1, 5 bases. Trimming cost V 7 bases and J 2 bases, with 13 bases left between them. Germline V gene data show CDR1 as SGHAT and CDR2 as FQNNGV. The CDR3 extends over 14 amino acids. In DNA form, the CDR3 reads TGTGCCAGCAACCGACAGATGGACACAGATACGCAGTATTTT. Protein: CASNRQMDTDTQYF.

The chain employs TRBV5-1 and TRBJ2-2; TRBD1 aligns across 10 bases. Trimming at V came to 4 bases and at J to 7 bases, leaving 7 bases not matched to a gene. Per germline, CDR1 SGHRS and CDR2 YFSETQ. The CDR3 is 15 residues long. The CDR3 protein is CASSPRTGGDGELFF. The CDR3 DNA is TGCGCCAGCAGCCCGCGGACAGGGGGTGACGGGGAGCTGTTTTTT.

In this sample, this clonotype turned up many times. The rearrangement joins TRBV2 to TRBJ2-3, with TRBD2 identical over 12 bases. The CDR3 has 19 residues. Per the germline V gene, CDR1 is SNHLY and CDR2 is FYNNEI. Trimming removed 2 bases from V and 0 bases from J; junction bases left unmatched: 9. CDR3 loop: CASSELAGGLNPSTDTQYF. The CDR3 nucleotides read TGTGCCAGCAGTGAACTAGCGGGAGGGCTGAACCCTAGCACAGATACGCAGTATTTT.

The gene calls are TRBV20-1 and TRBJ1-3; D call uncertain. This CDR3 contains 13 residues. Germline-derived CDR1 and CDR2 are DFQATT and SNEGSKA (reference sequence). Between the trimmed V and J ends, which lost 2 bases and 4 bases, there was a span of 9 bases. The CDR3 DNA reads TGCAGTGCTAGACCCTCGACGGGAAACACCATATATTTT. Its protein product is CSARPSTGNTIYF.

The rearrangement uses TRBV20-1 and TRBJ2-7; 13 positions match TRBD2. After removal of 0 bases from V and 2 bases from J, the junction contained 1 base not matched to a gene. The CDR3 contains 15 residues. Per the germline V gene, CDR1 is DFQATT and CDR2 is SNEGSKA (reference sequence). As DNA, the CDR3 is TGCAGTGCTAGAGATGGGACTAGCGGGACCTACGAGCAGTACTTC. Translated: CSARDGTSGTYEQYF.

Turning to this clonotype: A much larger clone differs from this one at a single base, so this may be a read error. The rearrangement links TRBV2 to TRBJ1-1; D is uncertain. This CDR3 has 14 amino acids. The germline V gene encodes CDR1 SNHLY and CDR2 FYNNEI. The ends were cut back, 8 bases at V and 0 bases at J, with 13 bases in the middle. The DNA for the CDR3 is TGTGCCAGCTCGATTGGGTGTTTGAACACTGAAGCTTTCTTT. Translated: CASSIGCLNTEAFF.